The 14 T cell receptor beta chains below come from one sample, sequenced in a study of blood T cell repertoires in COVID-19. TCRdb's table, derived via immunoSEQ multiplex PCR, lists solely in-frame clones and lacks some. In the table there are around 300,000 clones, around 86% of which are singletons. The material sequenced was peripheral blood. Receptors originate from a woman aged 25 to 39 who had recovered from COVID-19.

This clone has more than one count but fewer than ten. The chain carries TRBV9 and TRBJ2-7, with D uncertain. With 0 bases removed from V and 3 bases from J, the gap between germline ends came to 7 bases. Germline values: CDR1 SGDLS, CDR2 YYNGEE. CDR3 size: 13 residues. CDR3 sequence: CASSVEPFYEQYF. The CDR3 nucleotides are TGTGCCAGCAGCGTAGAGCCCTTCTACGAGCAGTACTTC.

The rearrangement links TRBV5-4 to TRBJ2-2, with TRBD1 matching over 8 bases. Germline CDR1 reads SGHNT; CDR2 reads YYREEE (reference sequence). The CDR3 sequence is 14 residues long. With V trimmed by 4 bases and J by 6 bases, 5 bases remained unmatched. Here the CDR3 DNA reads TGTGCCAGCAGCGCTTGGACAGGGCCCGGGGAGCTGTTTTTT. Amino acids: CASSAWTGPGELFF.

This chain links TRBV6-4 with TRBJ2-3; 9 bases agree with TRBD2. CDR3 length: 15 amino acids. V lost 3 bases to trimming and J lost 3 bases; unmatched junction nucleotides: 4. Germline V CDR1 and CDR2: MRHNA, SNTAGT. The CDR3 sequence: CASSEFSGGTDTQYF. The CDR3 DNA follows: TGTGCCAGCAGTGAATTTAGCGGGGGAACAGATACGCAGTATTTT.

The chain is built from TRBV19 and TRBJ2-1; 8 nucleotides match TRBD1. CDR3 length equals 15 residues. In germline, CDR1 is LNHDA, CDR2 SQIVND (reference sequence). V trimming: 7 bases; J trimming: 9 bases; junction bases outside the gene matches: 14. CDR3 DNA: TGTGCCAGTAATGATGGACAGGGATGGTATGGTGAGCAGTTCTTC. Amino acids: CASNDGQGWYGEQFF. The entire variable domain, with the rest obtained from reference TRBV19 and TRBJ2-1, is as follows: DGGITQSPKYLFRKEGQNVTLSCEQNLNHDAMYWYRQDPGQGLRLIYYSQIVNDFQKGDIAEGYSVSREKKESFPLTVTSAQKNPTAFYLCASNDGQGWYGEQFFGPGTRLTVL.

This chain links TRBV24-1 with TRBJ2-2; the match to TRBD1 covers 10 bases. Germline V lookup: CDR1 KGHDR, CDR2 SFDVKD. Unmatched junction bases numbered 2, after V lost 7 bases and J lost 4 bases. The CDR3 extends over 14 amino acids. The CDR3 region has the DNA TGTGCCACCAGCGGGACAGGGGCCACCGGGGAGCTGTTTTTT. Amino acids: CATSGTGATGELFF.

This chain uses TRBV6-4 with TRBJ2-2; the D gene is possibly TRBD1 (6 bases). Germline lookup yields CDR1 MRHNA and CDR2 SNTAGT. The V end was cut by 6 bases, the J end by 3 bases, with 14 bases between. This CDR3 is 15 amino acids long. CDR3 protein: CASRAGASDTGELFF. CDR3 DNA: TGTGCCAGCAGGGCAGGGGCAAGTGACACCGGGGAGCTGTTTTTT.

The chain links TRBV30 to TRBJ1-5; a weak D match, TRBD1 (6 bases). Per the germline V gene, CDR1 is GTSNPN and CDR2 is SVGIG (reference sequence). V lost 3 bases and J 0 bases, leaving 9 bases between the germline ends. There are 14 residues in the CDR3. This CDR3 is CAWRQGNSNQPQHF. In nucleotides, the CDR3 is TGTGCCTGGAGACAGGGAAATAGCAATCAGCCCCAGCATTTT. The complete variable domain, with remaining parts taken from reference TRBV30 and TRBJ1-5, reads SQTIHQWPATLVQPVGSPLSLECTVEGTSNPNLYWYRQAAGRGLQLLFYSVGIGQISSEVPQNLSASRPQDRQFILSSKKLLLSDSGFYLCAWRQGNSNQPQHFGDGTRLSIL.

This clone has only a few counts. The chain combines TRBV5-6 with TRBJ1-2, with TRBD1 as a possible D gene (6 bases). There are 13 residues in the CDR3. Germline V gene lookup returns CDR1 SGHDT and CDR2 YYEEEE. V lost 4 bases and J lost 4, with 11 bases in between. The CDR3 reads CASSAGTPYGYTF. The CDR3 bases are TGTGCCAGCAGCGCCGGGACACCCTATGGCTACACCTTC.

The V gene is TRBV27, the J gene TRBJ1-2, with TRBD1 matching over 7 bases. V dropped 4 bases and J dropped 2; count of bases not matched to a gene: 4. CDR3 length equals 14 residues. From germline, CDR1 is MNHEY and CDR2 SMNVEV (reference sequence). The CDR3 here is CASSSGGQNYGYTF. CDR3 DNA: TGTGCCAGCAGTTCAGGGGGTCAGAACTATGGCTACACCTTC.

Only a few counts were recorded for this clone. This chain links TRBV6-2 or TRBV6-3 with TRBJ2-2, with D maybe TRBD2 (7 bases). V lost 5 bases, J lost 5 bases, and 18 bases lay in between. Germline assignment: CDR1 MNHEY and CDR2 SVGEGT. The CDR3 totals 16 residues. The CDR3 bases are TGTGCCAGCAGTCCCCCAGGGGCGGGAGATACCGGGGAGCTGTTTTTT. It yields the protein CASSPPGAGDTGELFF.

This sequence joins TRBV3-1 (or the pseudogene TRBV3-2) and TRBJ2-1, with D tentatively TRBD2 (6 bases). This CDR3 region has 13 residues. Between the trimmed V and J ends, which lost 3 bases and 15 bases, there was a span of 18 bases. Looked up from germline, CDR1 is LGHDT and CDR2 is YNNKEL (reference sequence). The CDR3 DNA reads as TGTGCCAGCAGCCAGAGTTTATTCGGGAGTCCGTTCTTC. Protein sequence: CASSQSLFGSPFF.

The chain recombines TRBV28 with TRBJ2-2; D may be TRBD2 (5 bases). The CDR3 is 15 residues long. V dropped 5 bases and J dropped 5 bases, with 15 bases sitting between them. Germline CDR1 reads MDHEN; CDR2 reads SYDVKM. The CDR3 sequence: CASSPTTMSTGELFF. CDR3 DNA: TGTGCCAGCAGTCCGACGACTATGTCGACCGGGGAGCTGTTTTTT.

The gene calls are TRBV7-2 and TRBJ2-3, with D maybe TRBD1 (6 bases). Trimming cost V 5 bases and J 2 bases, with 14 bases left between them. This CDR3 is 15 amino acids long. Germline V gene data show CDR1 as SGHTA and CDR2 as FQGNSA. In nucleotides, the CDR3 is TGTGCCAGCAGCAGTCGGAGACAGGCCACAGATACGCAGTATTTT. Amino acids: CASSSRRQATDTQYF. The whole variable domain, remainder taken from reference TRBV7-2 and TRBJ2-3, is GAGVSQSPSNKVTEKGKDVELRCDPISGHTALYWYRQSLGQGLEFLIYFQGNSAPDKSGLPSDRFSAERTGGSVSTLTIQRTQQEDSAVYLCASSSRRQATDTQYFGPGTRLTVL.

The V gene is TRBV10-3, the J gene TRBJ2-4; 7 nucleotides line up with TRBD2. Germline trimming cut 0 bases from V and 0 bases from J; bases unmatched to any gene: 5. Per the germline V gene, CDR1 is ENHRY and CDR2 is SYGVKD. The CDR3 totals 17 residues. The CDR3 coding sequence is TGTGCCATCAGTGAGTCGGTGCCTAGCGGAGCCAAAAACATTCAGTACTTC. It yields the protein CAISESVPSGAKNIQYF.